This T cell receptor beta chain appears in the sequencing data of a study of T cell responses to AZD1222 COVID-19 vaccine. The method was immunoSEQ multiplex PCR; TCRdb's version includes in-frame clones alone and lacks a portion of them. The sample includes 100,000 to 120,000 clones, 85% to 95% of them seen just once. CDR1 is GTSNPN and CDR2 is SVGIG in the germline V gene (reference sequence). Germline trimming cut 3 bases from V and 5 bases from J; bases unmatched to any gene: 11. The CDR3 sequence is 16 residues long. Sequenced material: peripheral blood, taken on day 0 of AZD1222 vaccination. The TCR originated in an adult in good health. This chain connects TRBV30 to TRBJ2-3, with TRBD1 identical over 10 bases. CDR3 sequence (DNA): TGTGCCTGGAGCCGACCGGGACAGGGGATTGGAGATACGCAGTATTTT. Protein product: CAWSRPGQGIGDTQYF.